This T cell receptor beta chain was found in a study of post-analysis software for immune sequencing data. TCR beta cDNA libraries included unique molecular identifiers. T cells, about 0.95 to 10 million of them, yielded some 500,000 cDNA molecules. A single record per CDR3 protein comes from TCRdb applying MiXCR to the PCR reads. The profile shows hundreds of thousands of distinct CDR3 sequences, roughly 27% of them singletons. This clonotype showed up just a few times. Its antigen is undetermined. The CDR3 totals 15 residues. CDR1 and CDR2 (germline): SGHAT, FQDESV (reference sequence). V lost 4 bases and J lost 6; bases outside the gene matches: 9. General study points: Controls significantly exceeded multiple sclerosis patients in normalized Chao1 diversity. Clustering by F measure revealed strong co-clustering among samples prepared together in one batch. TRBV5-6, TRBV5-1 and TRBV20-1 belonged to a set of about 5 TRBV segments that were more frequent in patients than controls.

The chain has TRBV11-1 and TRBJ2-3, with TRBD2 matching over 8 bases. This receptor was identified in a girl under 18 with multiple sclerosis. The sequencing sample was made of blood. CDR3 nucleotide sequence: TGTGCCAGCAGCTCCCGGACTAGCCCATATGATACGCAGTATTTT. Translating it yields CASSSRTSPYDTQYF.